What follows describes a single TCR beta chain. Antigen: not known. The data belong to a study of T cell responses to AZD1222 COVID-19 vaccine. The wider study: Recipients boosted at about 4 weeks or about 12 weeks are pooled. Study-wide results and limits: Repertoire sampling happened only post peak T cell response. Within unmutated variant regions lay the reported targets of nearly half of spike-specific TCRs. White British people made up most donors, females outnumbered males, and clonal diversity was possibly underestimated.

This CDR3 has 15 amino acids. V was trimmed by 5 bases and J by 7 bases, leaving 21 bases between them. Germline CDR1 and CDR2: MGHRA and YSYEKL. Profiled with immunoSEQ multiplex PCR; TCRdb holds only in-frame clones, not every one. This table holds over 150,000 clones, roughly nine tenths found once. This clonotype was sampled from an adult in good health. The source was peripheral blood, collected on day 0 of AZD1222 vaccination. The gene calls are TRBV4-1 and TRBJ2-7; no clear D gene. CDR3 amino acids: CASSIRLDPGWEQYF. The CDR3 DNA follows: TGCGCCAGCAGCATCAGGCTGGACCCTGGGTGGGAGCAGTACTTC.